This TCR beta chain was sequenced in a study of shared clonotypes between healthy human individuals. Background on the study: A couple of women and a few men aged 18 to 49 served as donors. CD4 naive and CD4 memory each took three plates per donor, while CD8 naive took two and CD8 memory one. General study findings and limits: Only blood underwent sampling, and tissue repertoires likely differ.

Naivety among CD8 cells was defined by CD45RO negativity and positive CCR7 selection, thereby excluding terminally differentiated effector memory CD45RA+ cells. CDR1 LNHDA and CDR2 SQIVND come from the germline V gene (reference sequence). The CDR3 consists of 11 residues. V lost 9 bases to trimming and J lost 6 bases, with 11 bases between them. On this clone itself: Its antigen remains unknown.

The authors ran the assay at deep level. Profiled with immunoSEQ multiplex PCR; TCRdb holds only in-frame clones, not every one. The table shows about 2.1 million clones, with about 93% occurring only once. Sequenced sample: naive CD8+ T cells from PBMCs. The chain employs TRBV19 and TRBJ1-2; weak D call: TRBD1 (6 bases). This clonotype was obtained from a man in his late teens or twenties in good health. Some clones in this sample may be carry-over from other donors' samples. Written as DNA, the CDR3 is TGTGCCAGCTGGGGACACAATGGCTACACCTTC. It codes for CASWGHNGYTF.